Below, 28 T cell receptor beta chains from the same sample are listed, as sequenced in a study of Graves' ophthalmopathy and Graves' hyperthyroidism. RNA transcripts were the template, and TCR beta CDR3 regions were amplified from them. The first-round RT-PCR employed HTBI primers together with the Qiagen OneStep RT-PCR kit. A multiplex PCR was then performed as the second round. TCRdb recomputed calls from the multiplex PCR reads with MiXCR, one row per CDR3 protein. Of about 740,000 distinct CDR3 sequences listed, 40% were seen once; the top ten hold around 40%. The specimen was peripheral blood. These receptors were collected from an adult man with Graves' ophthalmopathy.

The chain combines TRBV6-5 with TRBJ2-5; 10 nucleotides agree with TRBD2. The germline V gene has CDR1 MNHEY and CDR2 SVGAGI. The CDR3 covers 16 residues. The trim removed 8 bases at V and 5 bases at J, leaving 14 bases unmatched. This CDR3 reads CASVSNPGLAIETQYF. The CDR3 coding sequence is TGTGCCAGCGTTTCTAACCCGGGACTAGCGATCGAGACCCAGTACTTC.

This clonotype occurred many times. This chain uses TRBV7-2 with TRBJ1-1; the D is unclear. V was shortened by 5 bases and J by 1 base, with 8 bases between the two germline ends. Germline loops: CDR1 SGHTA, CDR2 FQGNSA. The CDR3 extends over 13 amino acids. The CDR3 coding sequence is TGTGCCAGCAGCACGACACGGAACACTGAAGCTTTCTTT. Its translation: CASSTTRNTEAFF.

In its sample, this clonotype was seen many times. The chain recombines TRBV9 with TRBJ1-6; the D gene is possibly TRBD1 (5 bases). The CDR3 sequence is 16 residues long. V lost 0 bases to trimming and J lost 2 bases, with 9 bases between them. CDR1 SGDLS and CDR2 YYNGEE come from the germline V gene. This CDR3 is CASSVGGGAYNSPLHF. The CDR3 bases are TGTGCCAGCAGCGTAGGTGGGGGAGCCTATAATTCACCCCTCCACTTT.

Details on this clonotype: Possible read error: a much larger clone is one base away. The chain carries TRBV29-1 and TRBJ2-2; weak D call: TRBD2 (6 bases). This CDR3 spans 12 amino acids. CDR1 is SQVTM, CDR2 ANQGSEA, per germline. CDR3 DNA: TGCTCCGGTGGGGGGAGCACCGGGGAGCTGTCTTTT. It encodes CSGGGSTGELSF.

Comments on this clonotype: Just one base apart from a much larger clone, this may be a read error. The rearrangement uses TRBV5-1 and TRBJ1-2; the D is unclear. The germline V gene encodes CDR1 SGHRS and CDR2 YFSETQ. This CDR3 has 13 amino acids. CDR3 in DNA: TGCGCCAGCAGCTTGGATCGCAGATATGGCCACACCTTC. Protein sequence: CASSLDRRYGHTF.

The table lists this clonotype with many counts. The J gene is TRBJ1-1, the V gene TRBV2; D may be TRBD1 (6 bases). V was trimmed by 8 bases and J by 8 bases, leaving 18 bases between them. The CDR3 sequence is 13 residues long. Germline V gene data show CDR1 as SNHLY and CDR2 as FYNNEI. The CDR3 sequence: CASSLLNRDEAFF. CDR3 DNA sequence: TGTGCCAGCTCCTTACTAAACAGGGACGAAGCTTTCTTT.

The DNA of the CDR3 is TGTGCCAGCAGTTTAAAGCGGGGAGCCGGCTCCTACGAGCAGTACTTC. It yields the protein CASSLKRGAGSYEQYF. The rearrangement links TRBV9 to TRBJ2-7; 7 bases match TRBD2. The V segment lost 5 bases and the J segment 0 bases; nucleotides outside the gene matches: 11. CDR1 and CDR2 (germline): SGDLS, YYNGEE. The CDR3 consists of 16 residues.

This clonotype was seen a handful of times. This sequence joins TRBV7-6 and TRBJ2-7; maybe TRBD2 (6 bases). There are 14 residues in the CDR3. Germline V gene lookup returns CDR1 SGHVS and CDR2 FNYEAQ. V was clipped by 1 base and J by 5 bases, with 12 bases between them. The CDR3 DNA reads TGTGCCAGCAGCTTAGGGGGGACTGTCAACGAGCAGTACTTC. Amino acids: CASSLGGTVNEQYF.

This clonotype came up many times. The rearrangement uses TRBV19 and TRBJ1-1; D gene uncertain. V shed 8 bases and J shed 0 bases, with 10 bases lying between them. The CDR3 has 13 residues. Germline-derived CDR1 and CDR2 are LNHDA and SQIVND (reference sequence). The CDR3 nucleotides are TGTGCCAGTGGTCAAACCTTGAACACTGAAGCTTTCTTT. This translates into CASGQTLNTEAFF.

The chain links TRBV25-1 to TRBJ2-5; 10 bases are shared with TRBD2. V lost 2 bases to trimming and J lost 5 bases; unmatched junction nucleotides: 14. CDR3 length equals 18 residues. Germline assignment: CDR1 MGHDK and CDR2 SYGVNS. DNA for the CDR3: TGTGCCAGCAGTGAACCACCTCCACTAGCGGGACCCGGGGAGACCCAGTACTTC. Protein: CASSEPPPLAGPGETQYF.

On this clonotype: A much larger clone lies a single base off, so this may be a read error. As the CDR3 is not closed by the conserved phenylalanine or tryptophan, this likely results from a read error. The J gene is TRBJ1-1, the V gene TRBV7-9; the D is unclear. This CDR3 region has 12 residues. Germline V gene sequence: CDR1 SEHNR, CDR2 FQNEAQ (reference sequence). With 4 bases removed from V and 11 bases from J, the gap between germline ends came to 14 bases. The CDR3 sequence: CASSWGDLDAFL. The CDR3 DNA sequence: TGTGCCAGCAGCTGGGGAGATTTGGACGCTTTCCTT.

At least ten counts were recorded for this clonotype. This chain joins TRBV2 and TRBJ2-6, with D possibly TRBD1 on 5 matching bases. CDR3 length: 11 amino acids. Germline V gene data show CDR1 as SNHLY and CDR2 as FYNNEI. V lost 4 bases to trimming and J lost 15 bases, with 10 bases between them. In DNA, the CDR3 is TGTGCCAGCAGTGTACAGGACGCCCTGACTTTC. Its protein product is CASSVQDALTF.

To note about this clonotype: Germline and junction disagree at one end, which may indicate a read error. The chain is built from TRBV7-8 and TRBJ2-7; TRBD1 or TRBD2 may be the D gene (5 bases each). The length of the CDR3 is 16 residues. The germline gives CDR1 SGHVS, CDR2 FQNEAQ. CDR3 protein: CASSQDFAPGSYEQYF. CDR3 sequence (DNA): TGCGCCAGCAGCCAAGATTTTGCTCCAGGGAGTTACGAGCAGTACTTC.

The V gene is TRBV20-1, the J gene TRBJ2-2, with TRBD2 matching 11 bases. Trimming at V came to 4 bases and at J to 7 bases, leaving 8 bases not matched to a gene. This CDR3 is 15 amino acids long. CDR1 and CDR2 (germline): DFQATT, SNEGSKA (reference sequence). CDR3 protein: CSANSGRASGGELFF. In nucleotides, the CDR3 is TGCAGTGCTAATAGCGGGAGGGCGTCAGGCGGGGAGCTGTTTTTT.

This sequence joins TRBV5-1 and TRBJ2-2; D is perhaps TRBD1 (6 bases). The CDR3 spans 15 residues. The V end was cut by 5 bases, the J end by 7 bases, with 18 bases between. Germline V gene sequence: CDR1 SGHRS, CDR2 YFSETQ. This CDR3 reads CASRRGTSNLGELFF. In DNA form, the CDR3 reads TGCGCCAGCAGGAGGGGGACGTCAAACCTCGGGGAGCTGTTTTTT.

In this sample, this clonotype turned up many times. The chain recombines TRBV19 with TRBJ2-6; TRBD2 might be the D (6 bases). With 5 bases removed from V and 2 bases from J, the gap between germline ends came to 10 bases. Looked up from germline, CDR1 is LNHDA and CDR2 is SQIVND (reference sequence). This CDR3 has 15 residues. CDR3 nucleotide sequence: TGTGCCAGTAGTGGGGGGACTCCTGGGGCCAACGTCCTGACTTTC. This sequence encodes CASSGGTPGANVLTF.

This clonotype was detected only a few times. The rearrangement links TRBV7-2 to TRBJ1-6; perhaps TRBD1 as D (5 bases). CDR1 SGHTA and CDR2 FQGNSA come from the germline V gene. The CDR3 covers 17 residues. V was shortened by 3 bases and J by 7 bases, with 19 bases between the two germline ends. CDR3 DNA: TGTGCCAGCAGCTTCAAGCCAGGACAAAACCGAAATTCACCCCTCCACTTT. Translating it yields CASSFKPGQNRNSPLHF.

This clonotype showed up many times. This sequence joins TRBV13 and TRBJ2-7; D gene unclear. The CDR3 runs 12 residues. Trimming cost V 8 bases and J 2 bases, with 10 bases left between them. Germline CDR1 PRHDT, CDR2 FYEKMQ (reference sequence). Written as DNA, the CDR3 is TGTGCCAGCGGCGGCACGGCCTACGAGCAGTACTTC. Protein sequence: CASGGTAYEQYF.

A few counts support this clonotype. The chain uses TRBV6-2 or TRBV6-3 and TRBJ2-7; D unclear. The CDR3 is made up of 12 amino acids. Germline values: CDR1 MNHEY, CDR2 SVGEGT. Trimming took off 8 bases at V and 2 bases at J, with 10 bases between the two ends. The DNA for the CDR3 is TGTGCCAGCTCCGGCAGAACCTACGAGCAGTACTTC. It codes for CASSGRTYEQYF.

This clonotype was picked up many times. The chain joins TRBV25-1 to TRBJ2-5, with TRBD1 matching over 7 bases. The CDR3 is 14 amino acids. The V gene end was trimmed by 7 bases and the J gene end by 5 bases; junction bases not matched to a gene: 10. The germline V gene has CDR1 MGHDK and CDR2 SYGVNS. The CDR3 nucleotides are TGTGCCAGCACCTCACCGAGGGGGCACGAGACCCAGTACTTC. Its protein product is CASTSPRGHETQYF.

This clonotype was recorded a few times. CDR3 amino acids: CASSLGRGGNLDQPQHF. The CDR3 DNA reads as TGTGCCAGCAGCTTAGGCCGTGGGGGGAATTTGGATCAGCCCCAGCATTTT. The V and J genes are TRBV7-8 and TRBJ1-5; possibly TRBD1 for D (5 bases). This CDR3 comprises 17 residues. Trimming removed 1 base from V and 5 bases from J, with 18 bases in between. Germline V gene lookup returns CDR1 SGHVS and CDR2 FQNEAQ.

The DNA for the CDR3 is TGTGCCAGCACCCTTTCCCCGGGTGCCGAGCAGTACTTC. This gives the protein CASTLSPGAEQYF. This chain uses TRBV9 with TRBJ2-7; D not resolved. Looked up from germline, CDR1 is SGDLS and CDR2 is YYNGEE. The CDR3 covers 13 residues. The V and J ends lost 6 bases and 6 bases respectively, with 16 bases between them.

As regards this clonotype: Compared with germline, one end of the junction differs, possibly owing to a read error. The chain recombines TRBV2 with TRBJ2-6; 10 nucleotides match TRBD1. This CDR3 has 13 amino acids. Germline-derived CDR1 and CDR2 are SNHLY and FYNNEI. The CDR3 is CASRRTGGNVLTF. In nucleotides, the CDR3 is TGTGCCAGCCGACGGACAGGGGGCAACGTCCTGACTTTC.

This clonotype was detected ten times or more. The chain couples TRBV2 to TRBJ2-7; TRBD1 aligns across 8 bases. Trimming cost V 5 bases and J 1 base; bases outside gene matches: 4. The CDR3 covers 14 residues. Looked up from germline, CDR1 is SNHLY and CDR2 is FYNNEI. CDR3 loop: CASSSDRGSYEQYF. In DNA, the CDR3 is TGTGCCAGCAGTTCCGACAGGGGTTCCTACGAGCAGTACTTC. The whole variable domain, filled in from reference TRBV2 and TRBJ2-7, reads EPEVTQTPSHQVTQMGQEVILRCVPISNHLYFYWYRQILGQKVEFLVSFYNNEISEKSEIFDDQFSVERPDGSNFTLKIRSTKLEDSAMYFCASSSDRGSYEQYFGPGTRLTVT.

The V and J genes are TRBV2 and TRBJ1-6; 9 positions match TRBD1. Unmatched junction bases numbered 11, after V lost 7 bases and J lost 10 bases. CDR1 SNHLY and CDR2 FYNNEI come from the germline V gene. This CDR3 comprises 15 residues. CDR3 sequence reads: CASTYRDRAGSPLHF. Written as DNA, the CDR3 is TGTGCCAGCACCTACCGGGACAGGGCAGGGTCACCCCTCCACTTT. Full variable domain (rest looked up from reference TRBV2 and TRBJ1-6): EPEVTQTPSHQVTQMGQEVILRCVPISNHLYFYWYRQILGQKVEFLVSFYNNEISEKSEIFDDQFSVERPDGSNFTLKIRSTKLEDSAMYFCASTYRDRAGSPLHFGNGTRLTVT.

Regarding this clonotype: The junction and the germline gene differ at one end; a read error may be behind it. V gene TRBV7-9 combines with J gene TRBJ1-2; 8 bases match TRBD1. This CDR3 comprises 13 residues. The V gene's germline CDR1 is SEHNR and CDR2 FQNEAQ (reference sequence). The CDR3 sequence is CASSPGQVLGYAF. CDR3 in DNA: TGTGCCAGCAGTCCGGGACAGGTACTTGGCTACGCCTTC.

The rearrangement uses TRBV2 and TRBJ2-5, with 8 bases that match TRBD1. Germline CDR1 is SNHLY and CDR2 is FYNNEI. The J segment lost 4 bases and the V segment lost 3 bases, leaving 7 bases of the junction unmatched. CDR3 length equals 15 residues. In DNA form, the CDR3 reads TGTGCCAGCAGTGATTCAGACAGGGGTGGAGAGACCCAGTACTTC. Protein product: CASSDSDRGGETQYF.

This clonotype occurred many times. The chain carries TRBV7-9 and TRBJ2-2; no reliable D call. V was shortened by 3 bases and J by 1 base, with 6 bases between the two germline ends. The CDR3 spans 14 residues. Germline assignment: CDR1 SEHNR and CDR2 FQNEAQ (reference sequence). The CDR3 sequence: CASSFGGNTGELFF. The CDR3 DNA sequence: TGTGCCAGCAGCTTCGGCGGGAACACCGGGGAGCTGTTTTTT. Variable domain in full (rest from reference TRBV7-9 and TRBJ2-2): DTGVSQNPRHKITKRGQNVTFRCDPISEHNRLYWYRQTLGQGPEFLTYFQNEAQLEKSRLLSDRFSAERPKGSFSTLEIQRTEQGDSAMYLCASSFGGNTGELFFGEGSRLTVL.